These 8 T cell receptor beta chains were sequenced from one sample in a study of monozygotic twins with cystic fibrosis. The repertoire was sequenced with immunoSEQ multiplex PCR; TCRdb's copy has only in-frame clones and lacks some. Of more than 12,000 clones listed, approximately 81% are singletons. The sequenced material came from blood. These receptors all come from a boy younger than 18 with cystic fibrosis.

The gene calls are TRBV4-1 and TRBJ2-1; possible D gene TRBD2, 5 bases. The germline V gene has CDR1 MGHRA and CDR2 YSYEKL. This CDR3 region has 13 residues. The ends were cut back, 3 bases at V and 2 bases at J, with 5 bases in the middle. The CDR3 loop reads CASSHGTYNEQFF. The DNA for the CDR3 is TGCGCCAGCAGCCACGGGACCTACAATGAGCAGTTCTTC.

The chain is built from TRBV19 and TRBJ1-5; perhaps TRBD1 as D (6 bases). V was trimmed by 10 bases and J by 7 bases, leaving 20 bases between them. This CDR3 region has 14 residues. Germline assignment: CDR1 LNHDA and CDR2 SQIVND (reference sequence). The CDR3: CATTLQGSRQPQHF. Written as DNA, the CDR3 is TGTGCCACCACATTACAGGGTTCGAGGCAGCCCCAGCATTTT.

CDR3 sequence reads: CASSERPTNSPLHF. DNA for the CDR3: TGTGCCAGCAGTGAAAGACCGACTAATTCACCCCTCCACTTT. The rearrangement links TRBV2 to TRBJ1-6; no reliable D call. CDR1 and CDR2 (germline): SNHLY, FYNNEI. The V and J ends lost 2 bases and 6 bases respectively, with 8 bases between them. The CDR3 consists of 14 residues.

This clone was seen only a few times. A junction end diverges from the germline sequence, so it may reflect a read error. The V and J genes are TRBV7-7 and TRBJ2-2; D could derive from TRBD1 or TRBD2 (5 bases each). Germline V gives CDR1 SSHAT, CDR2 FNYEAQ (reference sequence). The CDR3 covers 15 residues. As DNA, the CDR3 is TGTGCTAGCAGCCCTAGCTTAGGGGTACACGGGGAGCTGTTTTTT. Protein: CASSPSLGVHGELFF.

This chain links TRBV4-1 with TRBJ2-3, with D hard to call. Germline CDR1 is MGHRA and CDR2 is YSYEKL. Trimming cost V 0 bases and J 1 base, with 11 bases left between them. The CDR3 extends over 16 amino acids. CDR3 region: CASSQEFERGTDTQYF. The CDR3 DNA reads as TGCGCCAGCAGCCAAGAATTCGAAAGGGGCACAGATACGCAGTATTTT.

This sequence joins TRBV14 and TRBJ2-1, with TRBD2 as a possible D gene (6 bases). The germline CDR1 and CDR2 sequences are SGHDN and FVKESK. This CDR3 is 15 amino acids long. V was shortened by 1 base and J by 3 bases, with 10 bases between the two germline ends. Here the CDR3 reads CASSQAGTHYNEQFF. CDR3 in DNA: TGTGCCAGCAGCCAAGCCGGGACTCACTACAATGAGCAGTTCTTC. Full variable domain (missing parts from reference TRBV14 and TRBJ2-1): EAGVTQFPSHSVIEKGQTVTLRCDPISGHDNLYWYRRVMGKEIKFLLHFVKESKQDESGMPNNRFLAERTGGTYSTLKVQPAELEDSGVYFCASSQAGTHYNEQFFGPGTRLTVL.

Only a few counts were recorded for this clone. The gene calls are TRBV13 and TRBJ1-1; D not certain. V was clipped by 1 base and J by 1 base, with 10 bases between them. CDR3 length equals 15 residues. CDR1 and CDR2 (germline): PRHDT, FYEKMQ (reference sequence). The DNA for the CDR3 is TGTGCCAGCAGCTTAGAGGCAGGTTCGAACACTGAAGCTTTCTTT. Translation: CASSLEAGSNTEAFF. The whole variable domain, filled in from reference TRBV13 and TRBJ1-1, reads AAGVIQSPRHLIKEKRETATLKCYPIPRHDTVYWYQQGPGQDPQFLISFYEKMQSDKGSIPDRFSAQQFSDYHSELNMSSLELGDSALYFCASSLEAGSNTEAFFGQGTRLTVV.

V and J are TRBV5-4 and TRBJ2-1; no clear D gene. Germline V CDR1 and CDR2: SGHNT, YYREEE (reference sequence). This CDR3 has 12 amino acids. The V end was cut by 4 bases, the J end by 9 bases, with 11 bases between. The CDR3 DNA follows: TGTGCCAGCAGCACCAGATCCCCTGAGCAGTTCTTC. Amino acids: CASSTRSPEQFF.